The 2 T cell receptor beta chains below come from one sample, sequenced in a study of CD8 T cells in ankylosing spondylitis. Study findings and constraints: Seemingly characteristic of ankylosing spondylitis blood was a TCR beta motif consisting of eight highly homologous variants.

TCRdb called the 5' RACE reads again in MiXCR, with one record for every CDR3 protein. The table lists around 890,000 distinct CDR3 sequences, 12% of them singletons, with 0.51% in the top ten. Antigen specificity for these receptors is unknown. The sequenced sample consisted of blood, either unsorted or a sorted T cell fraction (not recorded which). The origin of the receptors is a male donor with ankylosing spondylitis.

In this sample, this clonotype turned up once. The V and J genes are TRBV7-9 and TRBJ2-5, with TRBD1 matching 7 bases. The germline V gene encodes CDR1 SEHNR and CDR2 FQNEAQ (reference sequence). This CDR3 region has 14 residues. V shed 4 bases, J shed 4 bases, and the junction held 6 bases outside the gene matches. In DNA, the CDR3 is TGTGCCAGCAGCTCGGACAGGAAAGGAGAGACCCAGTACTTC. It is translated as CASSSDRKGETQYF.

The chain couples TRBV20-1 to TRBJ2-5; weak D call: TRBD1 (6 bases). From germline, CDR1 is DFQATT and CDR2 SNEGSKA (reference sequence). V was cut by 6 bases and J by 5 bases, with 19 bases left in between. The CDR3 covers 14 residues. The DNA of the CDR3 is TGCAGTGCACCTCAGGGGCGAGGGATCGAGACCCAGTACTTC. This sequence encodes CSAPQGRGIETQYF.